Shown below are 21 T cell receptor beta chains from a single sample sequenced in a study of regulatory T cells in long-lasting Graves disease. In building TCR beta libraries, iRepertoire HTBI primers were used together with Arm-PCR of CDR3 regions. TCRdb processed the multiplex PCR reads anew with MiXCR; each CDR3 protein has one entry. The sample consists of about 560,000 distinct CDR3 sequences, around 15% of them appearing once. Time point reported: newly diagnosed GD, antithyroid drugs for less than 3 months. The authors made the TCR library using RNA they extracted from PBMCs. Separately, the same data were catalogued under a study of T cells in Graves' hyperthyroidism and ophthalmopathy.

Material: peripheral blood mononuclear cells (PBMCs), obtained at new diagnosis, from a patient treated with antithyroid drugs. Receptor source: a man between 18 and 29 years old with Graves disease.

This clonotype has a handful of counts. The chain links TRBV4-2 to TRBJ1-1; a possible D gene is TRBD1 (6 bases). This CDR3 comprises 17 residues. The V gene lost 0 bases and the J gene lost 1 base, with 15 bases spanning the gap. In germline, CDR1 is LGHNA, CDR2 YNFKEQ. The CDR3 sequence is CASSQDLGGWGNTEAFF. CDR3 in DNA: TGTGCCAGCAGCCAAGATCTTGGGGGCTGGGGGAACACTGAAGCTTTCTTT.

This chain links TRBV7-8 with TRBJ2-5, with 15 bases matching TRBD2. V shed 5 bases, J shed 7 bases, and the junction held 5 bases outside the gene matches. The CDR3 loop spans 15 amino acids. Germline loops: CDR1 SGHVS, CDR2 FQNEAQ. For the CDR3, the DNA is TGTGCCAGCAGCCCCCCGGGACTAGCGGGGGGGACCCAGTACTTC. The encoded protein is CASSPPGLAGGTQYF.

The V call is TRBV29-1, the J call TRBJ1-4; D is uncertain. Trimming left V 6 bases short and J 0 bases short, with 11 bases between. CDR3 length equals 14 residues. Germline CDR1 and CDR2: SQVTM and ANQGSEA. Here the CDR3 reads CSVLPAATNEKLFF. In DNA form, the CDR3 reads TGCAGCGTCCTACCAGCTGCAACTAATGAAAAACTGTTTTTT.

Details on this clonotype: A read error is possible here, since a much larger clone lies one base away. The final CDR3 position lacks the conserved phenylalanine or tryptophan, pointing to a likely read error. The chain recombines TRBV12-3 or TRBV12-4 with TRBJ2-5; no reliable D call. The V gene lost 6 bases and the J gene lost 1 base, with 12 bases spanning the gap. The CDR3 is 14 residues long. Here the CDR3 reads CASSKGRFQETQYL. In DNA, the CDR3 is TGTGCCAGCAGCAAAGGACGGTTCCAAGAGACCCAGTACCTC.

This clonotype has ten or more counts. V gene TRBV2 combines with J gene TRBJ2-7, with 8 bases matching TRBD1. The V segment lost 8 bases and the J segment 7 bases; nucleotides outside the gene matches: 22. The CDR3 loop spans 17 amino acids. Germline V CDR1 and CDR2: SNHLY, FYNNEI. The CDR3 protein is CASDKGGQDPTRVEQYF. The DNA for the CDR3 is TGTGCCAGCGACAAGGGGGGACAGGACCCCACCCGGGTAGAGCAGTACTTC.

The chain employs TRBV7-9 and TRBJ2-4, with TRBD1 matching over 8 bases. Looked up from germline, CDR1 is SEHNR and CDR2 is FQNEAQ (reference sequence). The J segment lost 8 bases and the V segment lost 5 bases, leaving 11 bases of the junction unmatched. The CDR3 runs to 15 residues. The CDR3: CASSTSRGRRDIQYF. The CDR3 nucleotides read TGTGCCAGCAGCACCAGCAGGGGGCGGAGGGACATTCAGTACTTC. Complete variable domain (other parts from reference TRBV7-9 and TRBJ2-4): DTGVSQNPRHKITKRGQNVTFRCDPISEHNRLYWYRQTLGQGPEFLTYFQNEAQLEKSRLLSDRFSAERPKGSFSTLEIQRTEQGDSAMYLCASSTSRGRRDIQYFGAGTRLSVL.

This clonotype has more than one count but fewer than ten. CDR3 sequence (DNA): TGCAGTGTCAAGAAGGGTATCGACGAGCAGTACTTC. It codes for CSVKKGIDEQYF. The J gene is TRBJ2-7, the V gene TRBV20-1; D ambiguous. Trimming took off 7 bases at V and 5 bases at J, with 15 bases between the two ends. This CDR3 contains 12 residues. The germline gives CDR1 DFQATT, CDR2 SNEGSKA (reference sequence).

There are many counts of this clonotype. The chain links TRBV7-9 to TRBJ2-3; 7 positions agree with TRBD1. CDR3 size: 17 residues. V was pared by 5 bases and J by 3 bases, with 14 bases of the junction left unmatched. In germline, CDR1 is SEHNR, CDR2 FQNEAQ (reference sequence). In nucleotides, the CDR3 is TGTGCCAGCAGCACGAGCAACAGGGGCGACGTGACAGATACGCAGTATTTT. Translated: CASSTSNRGDVTDTQYF.

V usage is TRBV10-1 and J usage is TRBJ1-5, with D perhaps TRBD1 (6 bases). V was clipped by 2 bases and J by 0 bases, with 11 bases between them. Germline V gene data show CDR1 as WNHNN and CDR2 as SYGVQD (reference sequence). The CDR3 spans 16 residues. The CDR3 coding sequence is TGCGCCAGCAGTGAGCAGGGGAGGGCTAGCAATCAGCCCCAGCATTTT. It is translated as CASSEQGRASNQPQHF.

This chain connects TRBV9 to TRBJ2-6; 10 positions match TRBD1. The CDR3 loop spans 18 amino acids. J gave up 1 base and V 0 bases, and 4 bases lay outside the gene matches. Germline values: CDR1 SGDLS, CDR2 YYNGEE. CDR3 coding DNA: TGTGCCAGCAGCGTAGGAGGGACAGGGGCATCTGGGGCCAACGTCCTGACTTTC. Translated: CASSVGGTGASGANVLTF.

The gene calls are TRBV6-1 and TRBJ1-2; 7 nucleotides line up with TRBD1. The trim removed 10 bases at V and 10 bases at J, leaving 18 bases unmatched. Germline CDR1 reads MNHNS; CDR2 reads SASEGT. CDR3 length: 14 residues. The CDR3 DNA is TGTGCCAACAGAGGGGGCCGGGCCGGCTTAGTCTACACCTTC. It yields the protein CANRGGRAGLVYTF.

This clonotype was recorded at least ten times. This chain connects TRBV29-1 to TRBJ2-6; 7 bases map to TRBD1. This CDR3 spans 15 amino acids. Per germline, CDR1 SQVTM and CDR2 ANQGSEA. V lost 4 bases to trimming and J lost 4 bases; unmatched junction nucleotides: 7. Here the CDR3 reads CSVARQGRGANVLTF. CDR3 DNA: TGCAGCGTTGCCAGACAGGGAAGAGGGGCCAACGTCCTGACTTTC.

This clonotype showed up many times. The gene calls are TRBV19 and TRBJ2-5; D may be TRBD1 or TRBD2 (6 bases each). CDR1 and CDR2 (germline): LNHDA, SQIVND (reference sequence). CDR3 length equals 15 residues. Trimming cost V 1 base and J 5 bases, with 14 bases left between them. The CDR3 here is CASSIGNREEETQYF. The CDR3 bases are TGTGCCAGTAGTATAGGAAACAGGGAGGAGGAGACCCAGTACTTC.

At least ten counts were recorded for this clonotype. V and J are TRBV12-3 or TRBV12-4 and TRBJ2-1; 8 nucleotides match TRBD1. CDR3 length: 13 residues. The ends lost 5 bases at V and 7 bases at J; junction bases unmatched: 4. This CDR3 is CASSPRQGNEQFF. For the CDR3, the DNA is TGTGCCAGCAGTCCCAGACAGGGGAATGAGCAGTTCTTC.

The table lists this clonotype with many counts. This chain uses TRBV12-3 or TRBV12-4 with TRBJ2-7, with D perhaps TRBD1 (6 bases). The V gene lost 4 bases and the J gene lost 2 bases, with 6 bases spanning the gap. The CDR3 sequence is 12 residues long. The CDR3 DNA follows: TGTGCCAGCAGTTGGGACACCTACGAGCAGTACTTC. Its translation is CASSWDTYEQYF.

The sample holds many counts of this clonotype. For the CDR3, the DNA is TGCAGTGCTAGAGTGAAAGGGTTGACCAGGATCTTTGGCTACACCTTC. It is translated as CSARVKGLTRIFGYTF. V is TRBV20-1 and J is TRBJ1-2; D gene uncertain. Trimming shortened V by 1 base and J by 7 bases, and 22 bases separated the two germline ends. Germline CDR1 is DFQATT and CDR2 is SNEGSKA (reference sequence). There are 16 residues in the CDR3.

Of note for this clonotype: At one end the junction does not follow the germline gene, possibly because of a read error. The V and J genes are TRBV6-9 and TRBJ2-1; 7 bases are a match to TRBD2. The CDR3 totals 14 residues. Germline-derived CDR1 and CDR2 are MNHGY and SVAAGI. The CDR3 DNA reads TGTGCCAGCAGTTTGACTAGCTCCTACAATGAGCGGTTCTTC. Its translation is CASSLTSSYNERFF.

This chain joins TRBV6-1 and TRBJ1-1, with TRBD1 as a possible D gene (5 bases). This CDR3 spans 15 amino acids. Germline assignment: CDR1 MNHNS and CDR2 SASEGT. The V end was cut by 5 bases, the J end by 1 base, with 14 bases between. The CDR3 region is CASSPLQAPNTEAFF. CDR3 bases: TGTGCCAGCAGTCCCCTACAGGCGCCGAACACTGAAGCTTTCTTT.

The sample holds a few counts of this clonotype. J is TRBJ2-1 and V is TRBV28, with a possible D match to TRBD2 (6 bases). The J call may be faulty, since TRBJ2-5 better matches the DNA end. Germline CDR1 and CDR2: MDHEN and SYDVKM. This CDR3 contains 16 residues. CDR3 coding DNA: TGTGCCAGCACCCCGGGGGTCCACCGGGGCAAAGAGACCCAGTACTTC. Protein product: CASTPGVHRGKETQYF.

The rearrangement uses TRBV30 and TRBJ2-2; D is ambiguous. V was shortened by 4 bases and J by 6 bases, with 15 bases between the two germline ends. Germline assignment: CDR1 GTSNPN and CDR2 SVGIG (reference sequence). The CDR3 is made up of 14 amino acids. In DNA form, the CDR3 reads TGTGCCTGGAATTCTGGGCCCGGGTCCGGGGAGCTGTTTTTT. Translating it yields CAWNSGPGSGELFF.

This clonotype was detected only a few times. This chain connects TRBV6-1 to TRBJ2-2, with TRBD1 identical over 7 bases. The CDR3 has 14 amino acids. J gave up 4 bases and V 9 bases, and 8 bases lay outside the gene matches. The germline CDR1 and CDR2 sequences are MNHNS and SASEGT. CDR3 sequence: CASETGWATGELFF. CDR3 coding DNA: TGTGCCAGTGAGACAGGGTGGGCCACCGGGGAGCTGTTTTTT.